Here is one T cell receptor (beta chain) with its context. The study ran the assay at deep level. TCRdb keeps only in-frame clones here, not all; method: immunoSEQ multiplex PCR. The sample shows about 2.5 million clones, around 90% of them seen only once. In the CD4+ fraction, cells were divided into CD45RA+ naive and CD45RA-negative memory subsets. Trimming removed 8 bases from V and 9 bases from J, with 14 bases in between. Germline CDR1 KGHSH, CDR2 LQKENI. The CDR3 loop spans 12 amino acids. The record originates from a study of shared clonotypes between healthy human individuals. The TCR originated in a man between 18 and 29 years old in good health. Some clones in this sample may be carry-over from other donors' samples. Sequenced: naive CD4+ T cells from PBMCs. As for subset: CD45RA+ positively selected. The chain carries TRBV18 and TRBJ2-1; D call uncertain. The CDR3 nucleotides are TGTGCCAGCCCTCTCGCAGGAATTGAGCAGTTCTTC. It encodes CASPLAGIEQFF.